The clone carrying this T cell receptor (beta chain) was seen a handful of times. These data originate in a study of beta chain features in type 1 diabetes. Reverse transcription of all isolated RNA meant that expressed TCRB transcripts were sequenced. Only in-frame clones appear in the TCRdb table, and some are missing; sequencing was by immunoSEQ multiplex PCR. Of about 180,000 clones in the sample, more than 10% were seen once. Looked up from germline, CDR1 is SGDLS and CDR2 is YYNGEE. The ends lost 2 bases at V and 3 bases at J; junction bases unmatched: 8. The CDR3 is 16 amino acids. Staining for CD45RO/CCR7/CD25/CD127/CD95/CD27 allowed sorting of CD4+ naive, central memory, regulatory and stem cell-like memory cells.

This receptor was obtained from a woman between 18 and 30 years old in good health. Sequenced: central memory CD4+ T cells from blood. The V and J genes are TRBV9 and TRBJ1-3; 7 bases line up with TRBD1. CDR3 loop: CASSVGDRGRGNTIYF. The CDR3 nucleotides read TGTGCCAGCAGCGTGGGGGACAGAGGACGTGGAAACACCATATATTTT.